This is a list of T cell receptor beta chains from one sample in a study of cytomegalovirus exposure and HLA in healthy donors. Sequencing used immunoSEQ multiplex PCR; TCRdb keeps in-frame clones, though not all of them. The sample has fewer than 200,000 clones; roughly 87% are singletons. Sequencing used PBMCs. The receptors stem from a girl under 18 in good health and CMV-seropositive. Each CDR3 is given with its conserved first and last residue. A D gene is named only where the DNA matches it firmly. Some rows have no size entry. The others give once, few or many, or a class for an expanded clone.

>TRBV19|TRBD1|TRBJ2-5|-
CASSPRQGYETQYF
TGTGCCAGTAGTCCGAGACAGGGATACGAGACCCAGTACTTC
>TRBV28|-|TRBJ2-1|-
CASSFSGGGFSYNEQFF
TGTGCCAGCAGTTTTAGCGGCGGGGGCTTCTCCTACAATGAGCAGTTCTTC
>TRBV27|TRBD1|TRBJ1-2|-
CASSLSSTGEDGYTF
TGTGCCAGCAGTTTATCGTCGACAGGGGAGGATGGCTACACCTTC
>TRBV14|-|TRBJ2-5|few
CASSQDFGGWYQETQYF
TGTGCCAGCAGCCAAGACTTCGGGGGTTGGTACCAAGAGACCCAGTACTTC
>TRBV5-6|-|TRBJ1-5|few
CASSLGTANQPQHF
TGTGCCAGCAGCTTGGGGACAGCAAATCAGCCCCAGCATTTT
>TRBV28|-|TRBJ1-1|-
CASSSRRVYRGTEAFF
TGTGCCAGCAGTAGTCGACGGGTTTATAGGGGCACTGAAGCTTTCTTT
>TRBV5-1|-|TRBJ1-1|-
CASSPGTLNTEAFF
TGCGCCAGCAGTCCAGGGACACTCAACACTGAAGCTTTCTTT
>TRBV28|-|TRBJ1-1|once
CASSISRVPLSDEAFF
TGTGCCAGCAGTATAAGCCGGGTCCCCTTGAGCGATGAAGCTTTCTTT
>TRBV6-5|-|TRBJ1-3|-
CASSNTFLSGNTIYF
TGTGCCAGCAGTAACACCTTCCTCTCTGGAAACACCATATATTTT
>TRBV27|-|TRBJ2-4|-
CASSPTLRVLAKNIQYF
TGTGCCAGCAGTCCCACTCTCCGGGTACTTGCCAAAAACATTCAGTACTTC
>TRBV9|TRBD1|TRBJ2-7|-
CASRSGTGTYEQYF
TGTGCCAGCAGGTCCGGGACAGGAACCTACGAGCAGTACTTC
>TRBV6-1|TRBD1|TRBJ1-1|-
CASRATGGRSEAFF
TGTGCCAGCAGGGCAACAGGGGGCAGGAGTGAAGCTTTCTTT
>TRBV6-5|-|TRBJ1-4|-
CASSYSQGNEKLFF
TGTGCCAGCAGTTACTCCCAGGGAAATGAAAAACTGTTTTTT
>TRBV27|TRBD2|TRBJ2-7|-
CASRPLSGKGYYEQYF
TGTGCCAGCAGACCTCTAAGCGGGAAAGGTTACTACGAGCAGTACTTC
>TRBV7-2|-|TRBJ2-5|once
CASSPNTNQETQYF
TGTGCCAGCAGCCCCAACACCAACCAAGAGACCCAGTACTTC
>TRBV29-1|-|TRBJ2-3|-
CSVEGGRGTDTQYF
TGCAGCGTTGAAGGTGGGAGAGGCACAGATACGCAGTATTTT
>TRBV30|TRBD2|TRBJ2-7|-
CAWRPEAGLSYEQYF
TGTGCCTGGAGGCCCGAAGCGGGGTTGTCCTACGAGCAGTACTTC
>TRBV7-9|-|TRBJ1-4|-
CASSGVGRNNEKLFF
TGTGCCAGCAGCGGTGTGGGCAGGAATAATGAAAAACTGTTTTTT
>TRBV5-8|-|TRBJ2-7|-
CASSFTVYEQYF
TGTGCCAGCAGCTTTACGGTCTACGAGCAGTACTTC
>TRBV16|-|TRBJ1-2|-
CASSQIGGLNYGYTF
TGTGCCAGCAGCCAAATTGGAGGGTTAAACTATGGCTACACCTTC
>TRBV6-5|TRBD1|TRBJ1-1|-
CASSYGGQGPTRAFF
TGTGCCAGCAGTTACGGGGGACAGGGGCCTACTCGCGCTTTCTTT
>TRBV2|-|TRBJ1-2|-
CASSRDNYGYTF
TGTGCCAGCAGCAGGGATAACTATGGCTACACCTTC
>TRBV19|TRBD1|TRBJ1-5|once
CASSILTGGRQPQHF
TGTGCCAGTAGTATCCTGACAGGGGGCCGTCAGCCCCAGCATTTT
>TRBV10-1|-|TRBJ2-3|-
CASSASNYGTQYF
TGCGCCAGCAGTGCTTCGAACTATGGTACGCAGTATTTT
>TRBV15|-|TRBJ2-7|-
CATSRARGQSYEQYF
TGTGCCACCAGCAGAGCCCGAGGACAGAGCTACGAGCAGTACTTC
>TRBV7-6|-|TRBJ2-7|-
CASSLLVSSYEQYF
TGTGCCAGCAGCTTATTGGTCAGTTCCTACGAGCAGTACTTC
>TRBV2|-|TRBJ2-3|-
CASLDRGTDTQYF
TGTGCCAGTCTAGACAGAGGCACAGATACGCAGTATTTT
>TRBV28|TRBD1|TRBJ2-3|-
CATKGAVVTDTQYF
TGTGCCACAAAGGGGGCAGTGGTCACAGATACGCAGTATTTT
>TRBV5-1|-|TRBJ2-4|-
CASSSQGSKNIQYF
TGCGCCAGCAGCAGTCAGGGCTCCAAAAACATTCAGTACTTC
>TRBV5-1|TRBD1|TRBJ2-2|-
CASSLGFGDRGTGELFF
TGCGCCAGCAGCTTGGGTTTTGGGGACAGGGGCACCGGGGAGCTGTTTTTT
>TRBV27|-|TRBJ2-7|once
CASSLSGAEQYF
TGTGCCAGCAGTTTATCGGGGGCCGAGCAGTACTTC